The 14 T cell receptor beta chains given below trace back to one sample, sequenced in a study of cytomegalovirus exposure and HLA in healthy donors. Use of 60 Vbeta and 13 Jbeta primers characterized the PCR. TCRdb's table, derived via immunoSEQ multiplex PCR, lists solely in-frame clones and lacks some. The data show approximately 150,000 clones, roughly four fifths seen once. Sequencing input: PBMCs. These receptors came from a man aged 25-45 years in good health and CMV-seropositive.

V is TRBV15 and J is TRBJ2-3, with 13 positions matching TRBD2. With 0 bases clipped from V and 6 bases from J, the junction kept 6 bases outside the gene matches. The CDR3 has 17 amino acids. The V gene's germline CDR1 is LNHNV and CDR2 YYDKDF (reference sequence). The CDR3 DNA follows: TGTGCCACCAGCAGAGATCGGGGACTAGCGGGATTGGATACGCAGTATTTT. It specifies CATSRDRGLAGLDTQYF. Drawing the rest from reference TRBV15 and TRBJ2-3, the complete variable domain is DAMVIQNPRYQVTQFGKPVTLSCSQTLNHNVMYWYQQKSSQAPKLLFHYYDKDFNNEADTPDNFQSRRPNTSFCFLDIRSPGLGDTAMYLCATSRDRGLAGLDTQYFGPGTRLTVL.

This rearrangement joins TRBV27 to TRBJ1-6; D gene uncertain. V was shortened by 5 bases and J by 7 bases, with 18 bases between the two germline ends. The CDR3 has 16 amino acids. Germline CDR1 reads MNHEY; CDR2 reads SMNVEV (reference sequence). CDR3 protein: CASSLMGGQRNSPLHF. For the CDR3, the DNA is TGTGCCAGCAGTCTAATGGGCGGGCAAAGGAATTCACCCCTCCACTTT.

The J gene is TRBJ2-3, the V gene TRBV7-2; D might be TRBD1 (6 bases). The CDR3 has 13 residues. V shed 4 bases and J shed 2 bases, with 7 bases lying between them. Germline assignment: CDR1 SGHTA and CDR2 FQGNSA. The CDR3 here is CASSWDNTDTQYF. CDR3 nucleotide sequence: TGTGCCAGCAGCTGGGACAACACAGATACGCAGTATTTT. The complete variable domain, with remaining parts taken from reference TRBV7-2 and TRBJ2-3, reads GAGVSQSPSNKVTEKGKDVELRCDPISGHTALYWYRQSLGQGLEFLIYFQGNSAPDKSGLPSDRFSAERTGGSVSTLTIQRTQQEDSAVYLCASSWDNTDTQYFGPGTRLTVL.

This clone was recorded once. The V call is TRBV7-9, the J call TRBJ1-1; no clear D. Between the trimmed V and J ends, which lost 5 bases and 10 bases, there was a span of 8 bases. This CDR3 region has 10 residues. CDR1 is SEHNR, CDR2 FQNEAQ, per germline (reference sequence). CDR3 sequence: CASSLTGAFF. In nucleotides, the CDR3 is TGTGCCAGCAGCCTAACGGGAGCTTTCTTT.

The chain uses TRBV19 and TRBJ2-2; possible D gene TRBD1, 6 bases. The CDR3 consists of 16 residues. Trimming took 7 bases from V and 2 from J, leaving 17 bases between them. In germline, CDR1 is LNHDA, CDR2 SQIVND (reference sequence). The CDR3 sequence: CASTPLRDTNTGELFF. The CDR3 DNA follows: TGTGCCAGTACCCCCCTCCGGGACACCAACACCGGGGAGCTGTTTTTT.

This clone was observed a few times. The V and J genes are TRBV7-9 and TRBJ2-5, with no clear D. Looked up from germline, CDR1 is SEHNR and CDR2 is FQNEAQ (reference sequence). V shed 0 bases and J shed 8 bases, with 13 bases lying between them. This CDR3 comprises 14 residues. The CDR3: CASSLARGTPTQYF. The CDR3 nucleotides read TGTGCCAGCAGCTTAGCACGAGGAACACCCACCCAGTACTTC.

This clone is a singleton in its sample. This chain uses TRBV5-1 with TRBJ2-6; 7 positions agree with TRBD1. V shed 0 bases, J shed 0 bases, and the junction held 9 bases outside the gene matches. Germline CDR1 and CDR2: SGHRS and YFSETQ. The CDR3 spans 19 residues. The CDR3 DNA sequence: TGCGCCAGCAGCTTGGGGTTTAGGACAGGTCACTCTGGGGCCAACGTCCTGACTTTC. This codes for CASSLGFRTGHSGANVLTF.

The V and J genes are TRBV13 and TRBJ1-2; unclear D gene. CDR1 is PRHDT and CDR2 is FYEKMQ in the germline V gene (reference sequence). CDR3 length: 17 amino acids. The ends were cut back, 0 bases at V and 5 bases at J, with 19 bases in the middle. CDR3 residues: CASSLGYTSGRRYGYTF. CDR3 in DNA: TGTGCCAGCAGCTTAGGTTATACTTCCGGTCGTAGATATGGCTACACCTTC.

The CDR3 is CASGPPQGKYF. The CDR3 bases are TGTGCTAGTGGTCCCCCGCAGGGGAAATACTTC. The V gene is TRBV12-5, the J gene TRBJ2-7; D perhaps matches TRBD1 (6 bases). The length of the CDR3 is 11 residues. V was pared by 5 bases and J by 13 bases, with 15 bases between. Germline V gene lookup returns CDR1 LGHNT and CDR2 FRNRAP. Supplemented by reference TRBV12-5 and TRBJ2-7, the full variable domain reads DARVTQTPRHKVTEMGQEVTMRCQPILGHNTVFWYRQTMMQGLELLAYFRNRAPLDDSGMPKDRFSAEMPDATLATLKIQPSEPRDSAVYFCASGPPQGKYFGPGTRLTVT.

The sample holds one count of this clone. The chain uses TRBV6-4 and TRBJ2-5; 7 bases map to TRBD1. The CDR3 length is 13 residues. CDR1 MRHNA and CDR2 SNTAGT come from the germline V gene. V lost 6 bases, J lost 1 base, and 2 bases stayed unmatched. The DNA for the CDR3 is TGTGCCAGCAGCCGGGACAGCCAAGAGACCCAGTACTTC. As protein: CASSRDSQETQYF.

This clone has a handful of counts. This chain links TRBV4-1 with TRBJ2-7, with 11 bases identical to TRBD2. V gave up 4 bases and J gave up 2 bases; unmatched junction bases: 7. The CDR3 covers 16 residues. Germline CDR1 is MGHRA and CDR2 is YSYEKL. CDR3 amino acids: CASSPLLAGAAYEQYF. CDR3 bases: TGCGCCAGCAGCCCATTACTAGCGGGGGCCGCCTACGAGCAGTACTTC.

The V gene is TRBV18, the J gene TRBJ2-7; D is possibly TRBD1 (6 bases). The CDR3 spans 12 residues. V lost 3 bases and J lost 7, with 10 bases in between. Germline values: CDR1 KGHSH, CDR2 LQKENI. The CDR3 DNA follows: TGTGCCAGCTCACCGGGGGCAGCGGAGCAGTACTTC. It encodes CASSPGAAEQYF.

The V and J genes are TRBV28 and TRBJ1-1; the D is unclear. Germline CDR1 and CDR2: MDHEN and SYDVKM. This CDR3 spans 13 amino acids. The germline V and J ends were trimmed by 5 bases and 1 base, with 8 bases remaining between them. The CDR3: CASSAEANTEAFF. The CDR3 coding sequence is TGTGCCAGCAGTGCGGAGGCGAACACTGAAGCTTTCTTT.

The chain links TRBV7-2 to TRBJ1-4; D is perhaps TRBD1 (5 bases). This CDR3 is 15 amino acids long. Looked up from germline, CDR1 is SGHTA and CDR2 is FQGNSA. The V end was cut by 5 bases, the J end by 8 bases, with 18 bases between. CDR3 nucleotides: TGTGCCAGCAGCAGTAGGGGAGGGGACGGGGAAAAACTGTTTTTT. Its protein product is CASSSRGGDGEKLFF.